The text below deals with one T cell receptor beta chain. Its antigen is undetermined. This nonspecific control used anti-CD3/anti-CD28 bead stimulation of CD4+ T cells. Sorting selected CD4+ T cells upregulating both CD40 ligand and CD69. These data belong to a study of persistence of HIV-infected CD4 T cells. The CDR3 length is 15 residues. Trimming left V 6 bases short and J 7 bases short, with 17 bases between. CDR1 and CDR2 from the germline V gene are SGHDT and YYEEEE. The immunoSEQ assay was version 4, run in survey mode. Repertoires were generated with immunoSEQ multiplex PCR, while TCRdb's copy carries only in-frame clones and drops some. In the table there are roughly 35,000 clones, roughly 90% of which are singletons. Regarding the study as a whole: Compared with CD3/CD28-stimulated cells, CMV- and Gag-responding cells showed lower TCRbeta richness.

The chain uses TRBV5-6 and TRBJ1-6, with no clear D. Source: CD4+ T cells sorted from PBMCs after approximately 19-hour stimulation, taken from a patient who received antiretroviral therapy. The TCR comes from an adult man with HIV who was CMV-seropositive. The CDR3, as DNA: TGTGCCAGCACCGCTTATAAGGTTCGCAATTCACCCCTCCACTTT. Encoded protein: CASTAYKVRNSPLHF.